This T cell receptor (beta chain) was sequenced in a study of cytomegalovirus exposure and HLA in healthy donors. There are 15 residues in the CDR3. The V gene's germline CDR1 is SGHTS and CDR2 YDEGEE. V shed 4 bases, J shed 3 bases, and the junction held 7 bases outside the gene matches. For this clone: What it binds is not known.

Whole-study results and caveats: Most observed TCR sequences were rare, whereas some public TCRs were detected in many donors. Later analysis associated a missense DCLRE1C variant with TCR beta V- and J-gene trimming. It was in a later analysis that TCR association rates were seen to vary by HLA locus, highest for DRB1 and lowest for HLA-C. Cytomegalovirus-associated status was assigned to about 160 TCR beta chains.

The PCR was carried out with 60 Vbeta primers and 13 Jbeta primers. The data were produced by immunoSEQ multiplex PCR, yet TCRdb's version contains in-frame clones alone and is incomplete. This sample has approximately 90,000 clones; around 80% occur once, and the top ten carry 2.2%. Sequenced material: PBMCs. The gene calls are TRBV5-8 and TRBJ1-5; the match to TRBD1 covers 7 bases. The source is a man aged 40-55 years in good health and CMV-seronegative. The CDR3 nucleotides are TGTGCCAGCAGCACGGGGACAGTCAACAATCAGCCCCAGCATTTT. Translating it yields CASSTGTVNNQPQHF.